The 29 T cell receptor beta chains below all came from one sample that was sequenced in a study of Ad26.COV2.S vaccination and SARS-CoV-2 variants. Only in-frame clones appear in the TCRdb table, and some are missing; sequencing was by immunoSEQ multiplex PCR. The sample lists fewer than 900,000 clones; around 90% were seen once. Treatment reported: some 20 received Ad26.COV2.S at low or high dose, single or two shots; about 5 received placebo; per-sample allocation not given. At day 63 after the first vaccine or placebo injection, samples were drawn. The sample was peripheral blood, taken in a trial of Ad26.COV2.S vaccine versus placebo. The receptors here all came from a person between 18 and 65 years old who received the Ad26.COV2.S COVID-19 vaccine or a placebo.

This sequence joins TRBV6-1 and TRBJ1-1; D remains ambiguous. The CDR3 runs 11 residues. The germline CDR1 and CDR2 sequences are MNHNS and SASEGT. Trimming left V 5 bases short and J 11 bases short, with 12 bases between. This CDR3 reads CASSHVKKAFF. Written as DNA, the CDR3 is TGTGCCAGCAGTCATGTCAAGAAGGCTTTCTTT.

CDR3: CASSYGRNRDREVSEQFF. DNA for the CDR3: TGTGCCAGCAGTTATGGACGGAACCGGGACAGGGAGGTTTCTGAGCAGTTCTTC. The J gene is TRBJ2-1, the V gene TRBV5-5, with 9 bases that match TRBD1. V shed 5 bases, J shed 9 bases, and the junction held 21 bases outside the gene matches. Germline loops: CDR1 SGHKS, CDR2 YYEKEE (reference sequence). This CDR3 has 18 amino acids.

This sequence joins TRBV19 and TRBJ1-5; D unresolved. CDR3 length: 15 residues. CDR1 is LNHDA, CDR2 SQIVND, per germline (reference sequence). Deletions cut 3 bases from V and 4 bases from J, with 13 bases between. This CDR3 is CASSIDVRWNQPQHF. The CDR3 DNA reads as TGTGCCAGTAGTATTGACGTCAGGTGGAATCAGCCCCAGCATTTT.

J is TRBJ1-3 and V is TRBV27, with TRBD1 as a possible D gene (5 bases). The CDR3 sequence is 14 residues long. V gave up 4 bases and J gave up 2 bases, with 9 bases separating them. CDR1 MNHEY and CDR2 SMNVEV come from the germline V gene (reference sequence). CDR3 sequence reads: CASSSGLPGNTIYF. The CDR3 nucleotides read TGTGCCAGCAGTTCAGGGCTGCCTGGAAACACCATATATTTT.

This clone was picked up a small number of times. Different DNA sequences within this sample yield the same CDR3. The chain links TRBV7-2 to TRBJ1-1, with TRBD1 matching 7 bases. V lost 3 bases, J lost 0 bases, and 1 base stayed unmatched. Germline V CDR1 and CDR2: SGHTA, FQGNSA. The CDR3 consists of 14 residues. The CDR3 loop is CASSFGTVNTEAFF. CDR3 DNA: TGTGCCAGCAGCTTCGGGACAGTGAACACTGAAGCTTTCTTT.

V and J are TRBV7-2 and TRBJ2-3; D gene unclear. This CDR3 has 16 residues. Germline V gene sequence: CDR1 SGHTA, CDR2 FQGNSA. Trimming took off 0 bases at V and 2 bases at J, with 12 bases between the two ends. DNA for the CDR3: TGTGCCAGCAGCTTAGCCCCCGCCAGCCTCACAGATACGCAGTATTTT. It translates to CASSLAPASLTDTQYF.

This chain links TRBV7-2 with TRBJ1-5; D call uncertain. Per the germline V gene, CDR1 is SGHTA and CDR2 is FQGNSA. There are 14 residues in the CDR3. Trimming removed 7 bases from V and 4 bases from J, with 14 bases in between. This chain's CDR3 is CASTPASGNQPQHF. CDR3 bases: TGTGCCAGCACCCCGGCTAGCGGGAATCAGCCCCAGCATTTT.

The chain is built from TRBV6-2 or TRBV6-3 and TRBJ2-5; a weak D match, TRBD1 (6 bases). Germline V gene lookup returns CDR1 MNHEY and CDR2 SVGEGT. The CDR3 runs to 12 residues. The V gene lost 4 bases and the J gene lost 7 bases, with 10 bases spanning the gap. The CDR3 region is CASSSTGRTQYF. The CDR3 DNA follows: TGTGCCAGCAGTTCAACAGGGAGGACCCAGTACTTC.

V usage is TRBV7-3 and J usage is TRBJ1-3; no firm D call. Trimming shortened V by 3 bases and J by 1 base, and 4 bases separated the two germline ends. This CDR3 has 13 amino acids. Germline values: CDR1 SGHTA, CDR2 FQGTGA. The CDR3: CASSFESGNTIYF. The CDR3 coding sequence is TGTGCCAGCAGCTTCGAATCTGGAAACACCATATATTTT.

The rearrangement links TRBV7-9 to TRBJ2-1, with no clear D. Germline CDR1 is SEHNR and CDR2 is FQNEAQ (reference sequence). The V end lost 2 bases, the J end lost 0 bases, and 11 bases lay between the germline ends. The CDR3 has 16 amino acids. The CDR3 DNA sequence: TGTGCCAGCAGCTTAATGTACCAGAGCTCCTACAATGAGCAGTTCTTC. Its translation: CASSLMYQSSYNEQFF.

This clone was recorded once. The gene calls are TRBV7-6 and TRBJ2-3; 8 bases map to TRBD2. V lost 8 bases, J lost 0 bases, and 1 base stayed unmatched. The CDR3 runs 13 residues. Germline loops: CDR1 SGHVS, CDR2 FNYEAQ. CDR3: CASAGGSTDTQYF. CDR3 coding DNA: TGTGCCAGCGCGGGGGGCAGCACAGATACGCAGTATTTT.

The V gene is TRBV20-1, the J gene TRBJ1-2; weak D call: TRBD1 (6 bases). CDR1 and CDR2 from the germline V gene are DFQATT and SNEGSKA (reference sequence). There are 14 residues in the CDR3. The ends were cut back, 3 bases at V and 4 bases at J, with 15 bases in the middle. The CDR3 here is CSASVGGAAYGYTF. DNA for the CDR3: TGCAGTGCTAGTGTGGGGGGGGCGGCCTATGGCTACACCTTC.

This clone was recorded only once. This chain's CDR3 is CASSSGDRETQYF. In DNA, the CDR3 is TGCGCCAGCAGTTCAGGAGACAGGGAGACCCAGTACTTC. This chain joins TRBV10-1 and TRBJ2-5; a weak D match, TRBD1 (6 bases). The germline gives CDR1 WNHNN, CDR2 SYGVQD (reference sequence). This CDR3 spans 13 amino acids. V shed 5 bases and J shed 5 bases, with 12 bases lying between them.

The chain has TRBV5-1 and TRBJ2-3, with 7 bases matching TRBD1. The germline gives CDR1 SGHRS, CDR2 YFSETQ. V shed 1 base and J 3 bases; nucleotides not matched to a gene: 2. The CDR3 spans 14 residues. The CDR3 sequence: CASSLQQGTDTQYF. CDR3 in DNA: TGCGCCAGCAGCTTGCAACAGGGGACAGATACGCAGTATTTT. The whole variable domain, filled in from reference TRBV5-1 and TRBJ2-3, reads KAGVTQTPRYLIKTRGQQVTLSCSPISGHRSVSWYQQTPGQGLQFLFEYFSETQRNKGNFPGRFSGRQFSNSRSEMNVSTLELGDSALYLCASSLQQGTDTQYFGPGTRLTVL.

The chain is built from TRBV15 and TRBJ2-1, with 10 bases lining up with TRBD2. V was pared by 3 bases and J by 4 bases, with 6 bases of the junction left unmatched. The length of the CDR3 is 16 residues. CDR1 is LNHNV, CDR2 YYDKDF, per germline (reference sequence). The DNA of the CDR3 is TGTGCCACCAGCAGCTATCAGCGGGAGGGGTACAATGAGCAGTTCTTC. Encoded protein: CATSSYQREGYNEQFF.

This clone was counted between two and nine times. V is TRBV18 and J is TRBJ1-2; D uncertain. The germline V gene encodes CDR1 KGHSH and CDR2 LQKENI. V lost 2 bases and J 6 bases, leaving 10 bases between the germline ends. The length of the CDR3 is 13 residues. The CDR3 DNA reads TGTGCCAGCTCACCAGGAGGGTTGGATGGCTACACCTTC. This encodes CASSPGGLDGYTF. The variable domain in full, completed from reference TRBV18 and TRBJ1-2, reads NAGVMQNPRHLVRRRGQEARLRCSPMKGHSHVYWYRQLPEEGLKFMVYLQKENIIDESGMPKERFSAEFPKEGPSILRIQQVVRGDSAAYFCASSPGGLDGYTFGSGTRLTVV.

The V gene is TRBV3-1 (or the pseudogene TRBV3-2), the J gene TRBJ2-2, with TRBD2 matching 9 bases. The CDR3 is 18 residues long. Losses at the gene ends were 2 bases for V and 2 bases for J; bases not matched to a gene: 9. Germline lookup yields CDR1 LGHDT and CDR2 YNNKEL (reference sequence). CDR3 DNA sequence: TGTGCCAGCAGCCAAACCGGATCTAGCGGGGTCAACACCGGGGAGCTGTTTTTT. Protein product: CASSQTGSSGVNTGELFF.

The J gene is TRBJ2-7, the V gene TRBV7-2; the match to TRBD1 covers 7 bases. The CDR3 spans 14 residues. Germline loops: CDR1 SGHTA, CDR2 FQGNSA. After removal of 3 bases from V and 2 bases from J, the junction contained 4 bases not matched to a gene. CDR3 bases: TGTGCCAGCAGCTTCACAGGGGCGGCCTACGAGCAGTACTTC. Its translation: CASSFTGAAYEQYF.

This clone was picked up one time. The chain couples TRBV6-5 to TRBJ1-3; D is unclear. The V gene's germline CDR1 is MNHEY and CDR2 SVGAGI. The CDR3 runs to 14 residues. Between the trimmed V and J ends, which lost 6 bases and 1 base, there was a span of 10 bases. CDR3 bases: TGTGCCAGCAGGCCCCGGTTATCTGGAAACACCATATATTTT. Translating gives CASRPRLSGNTIYF.

This chain joins TRBV3-1 (or the pseudogene TRBV3-2) and TRBJ2-1; no clear D. Per germline, CDR1 LGHDT and CDR2 YNNKEL (reference sequence). The V gene lost 1 base and the J gene lost 5 bases, with 6 bases spanning the gap. CDR3 length equals 13 residues. CDR3 sequence reads: CASSQGRNNEQFF. The CDR3 bases are TGTGCCAGCAGCCAAGGTAGGAACAATGAGCAGTTCTTC.

The V gene is TRBV7-2, the J gene TRBJ1-6; tentatively, D is TRBD1 (6 bases). The CDR3 is made up of 16 amino acids. Deletions cut 5 bases from V and 4 bases from J, with 15 bases between. Germline V gives CDR1 SGHTA, CDR2 FQGNSA. This chain's CDR3 is CASSQGGAGYNSPLHF. For the CDR3, the DNA is TGTGCCAGCAGCCAAGGGGGGGCAGGGTATAATTCACCCCTCCACTTT.

V is TRBV5-4 and J is TRBJ2-3; a weak D match, TRBD1 (6 bases). CDR1 is SGHNT, CDR2 YYREEE, per germline (reference sequence). This CDR3 has 16 residues. V was shortened by 0 bases and J by 3 bases, with 14 bases between the two germline ends. The CDR3 DNA reads TGTGCCAGCAGCTTGGTGGGCACAGGGTTAACAGATACGCAGTATTTT. Translation gives CASSLVGTGLTDTQYF.

The chain couples TRBV19 to TRBJ1-1; TRBD1 is a possible D gene (6 bases). This CDR3 contains 13 residues. Germline CDR1 and CDR2: LNHDA and SQIVND (reference sequence). V lost 7 bases to trimming and J lost 4 bases, with 13 bases between them. The chain's CDR3 is CASNNGQSTEAFF. CDR3 bases: TGTGCCAGTAATAACGGACAGAGCACTGAAGCTTTCTTT. Full variable domain (rest looked up from reference TRBV19 and TRBJ1-1): DGGITQSPKYLFRKEGQNVTLSCEQNLNHDAMYWYRQDPGQGLRLIYYSQIVNDFQKGDIAEGYSVSREKKESFPLTVTSAQKNPTAFYLCASNNGQSTEAFFGQGTRLTVV.

The V gene is TRBV6-5, the J gene TRBJ2-7; D unresolved. CDR1 is MNHEY, CDR2 SVGAGI, per germline. This CDR3 is 15 amino acids long. V was shortened by 7 bases and J by 2 bases, with 18 bases between the two germline ends. The CDR3 DNA reads TGTGCCAGCAAGCTTTCCTTCAGCTCACCCTACGAGCAGTACTTC. Protein: CASKLSFSSPYEQYF.

The chain joins TRBV6-5 to TRBJ1-4; D uncertain. V was trimmed by 0 bases and J by 0 bases, leaving 8 bases between them. This CDR3 comprises 16 residues. In germline, CDR1 is MNHEY, CDR2 SVGAGI. CDR3 sequence (DNA): TGTGCCAGCAGTTACTCGTTTATTGCAACTAATGAAAAACTGTTTTTT. This codes for CASSYSFIATNEKLFF.

The chain has TRBV27 and TRBJ2-3, with 8 bases aligning to TRBD2. The CDR3 has 15 amino acids. Germline-derived CDR1 and CDR2 are MNHEY and SMNVEV (reference sequence). The junction had 5 bases not matched to a gene; V was cut back by 2 bases and J by 4 bases. DNA of the CDR3: TGTGCCAGCAGTTTAGGGGCGGGGGGCCCAGATACGCAGTATTTT. This sequence encodes CASSLGAGGPDTQYF.

The V gene is TRBV29-1, the J gene TRBJ1-1; TRBD1 is a possible D gene (6 bases). The CDR3 has 13 residues. V was pared by 5 bases and J by 4 bases, with 14 bases between. The germline V gene encodes CDR1 SQVTM and CDR2 ANQGSEA. CDR3 DNA sequence: TGCAGCGTTCAGGGGAACTGGGGCACTGAAGCTTTCTTT. Its translation is CSVQGNWGTEAFF.

The rearrangement joins TRBV19 to TRBJ1-5; D not certain. This CDR3 is built from 15 residues. Germline V gene sequence: CDR1 LNHDA, CDR2 SQIVND (reference sequence). V lost 4 bases and J 2 bases, leaving 12 bases between the germline ends. The CDR3 nucleotides read TGTGCCAGTAGTAGGACGTCGGCGGGCAATCAGCCCCAGCATTTT. Its translation is CASSRTSAGNQPQHF.

J is TRBJ2-1 and V is TRBV6-5; TRBD1 matches at 11 bases. The germline V gene encodes CDR1 MNHEY and CDR2 SVGAGI. This CDR3 is built from 14 residues. V shed 5 bases and J 6 bases; nucleotides not matched to a gene: 3. CDR3 in amino acids: CASSPGTGGNEQFF. CDR3 in DNA: TGTGCCAGCAGTCCAGGGACAGGGGGCAATGAGCAGTTCTTC.